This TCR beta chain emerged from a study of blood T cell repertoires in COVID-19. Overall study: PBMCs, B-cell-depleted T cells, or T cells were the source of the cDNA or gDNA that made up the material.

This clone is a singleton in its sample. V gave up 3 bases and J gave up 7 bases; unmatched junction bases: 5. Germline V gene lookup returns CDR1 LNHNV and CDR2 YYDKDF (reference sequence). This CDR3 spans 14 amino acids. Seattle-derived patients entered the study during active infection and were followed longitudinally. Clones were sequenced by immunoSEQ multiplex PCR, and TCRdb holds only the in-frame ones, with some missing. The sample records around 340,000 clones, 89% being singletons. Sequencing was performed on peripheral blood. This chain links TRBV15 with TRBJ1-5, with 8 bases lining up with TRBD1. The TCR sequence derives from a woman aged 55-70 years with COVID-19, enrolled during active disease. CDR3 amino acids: CATSSGQGGQPQHF. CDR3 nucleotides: TGTGCCACCAGCAGCGGACAGGGTGGACAGCCCCAGCATTTT. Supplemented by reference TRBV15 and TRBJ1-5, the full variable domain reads DAMVIQNPRYQVTQFGKPVTLSCSQTLNHNVMYWYQQKSSQAPKLLFHYYDKDFNNEADTPDNFQSRRPNTSFCFLDIRSPGLGDTAMYLCATSSGQGGQPQHFGDGTRLSIL.